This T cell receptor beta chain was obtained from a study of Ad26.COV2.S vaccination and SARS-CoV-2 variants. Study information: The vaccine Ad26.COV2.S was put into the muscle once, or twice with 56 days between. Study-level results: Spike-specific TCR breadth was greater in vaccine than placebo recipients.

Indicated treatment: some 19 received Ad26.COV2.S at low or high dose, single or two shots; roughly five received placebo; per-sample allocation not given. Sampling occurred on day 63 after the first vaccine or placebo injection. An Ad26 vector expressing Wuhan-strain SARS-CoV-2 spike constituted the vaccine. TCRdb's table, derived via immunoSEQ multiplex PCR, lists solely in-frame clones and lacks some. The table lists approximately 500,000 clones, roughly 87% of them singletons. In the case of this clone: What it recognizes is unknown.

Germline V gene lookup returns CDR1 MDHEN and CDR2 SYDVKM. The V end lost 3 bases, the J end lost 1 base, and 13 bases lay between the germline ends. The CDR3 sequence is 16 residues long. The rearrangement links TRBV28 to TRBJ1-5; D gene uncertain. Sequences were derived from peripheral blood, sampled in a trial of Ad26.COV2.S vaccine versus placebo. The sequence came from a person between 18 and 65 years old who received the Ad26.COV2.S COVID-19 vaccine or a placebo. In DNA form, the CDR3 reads TGTGCCAGCAGTTTGAGCGAGACTTTCAGCAATCAGCCCCAGCATTTT. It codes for CASSLSETFSNQPQHF.